This TCR beta chain came from a study of blood T cell repertoires in COVID-19. Looking at the study overall: T cells, B-cell-depleted T cells, or PBMCs supplied cDNA or gDNA.

Original analysis: Researchers report that nucleated cell counts were estimated from reference gene primer amplification. Sequenced by immunoSEQ multiplex PCR; TCRdb stores in-frame clones only, minus some. V and J calls and clone size are those listed in that table; D and trimming were worked out from the DNA. The sample has 240,000 or so clones, around 89% seen once. Assignments of participants to cohorts depended upon their own reported clinical history. A COVID-19 case was met by exposed participants within 2 weeks before study entry. V was pared by 3 bases and J by 2 bases, with 3 bases of the junction left unmatched. There are 18 residues in the CDR3. Per germline, CDR1 KGHSH and CDR2 LQKENI.

The chain couples TRBV18 to TRBJ2-6, with 14 bases that match TRBD2. The sequenced sample consisted of PBMCs or T cells enriched from blood (not recorded which). This sequence originates from a man aged 50-59 years who had been exposed to COVID-19. The CDR3 region has the DNA TGTGCCAGCTCACCCAGGACTAGCGGGGGGCCTGGGGCCAACGTCCTGACTTTC. Amino acid sequence: CASSPRTSGGPGANVLTF.